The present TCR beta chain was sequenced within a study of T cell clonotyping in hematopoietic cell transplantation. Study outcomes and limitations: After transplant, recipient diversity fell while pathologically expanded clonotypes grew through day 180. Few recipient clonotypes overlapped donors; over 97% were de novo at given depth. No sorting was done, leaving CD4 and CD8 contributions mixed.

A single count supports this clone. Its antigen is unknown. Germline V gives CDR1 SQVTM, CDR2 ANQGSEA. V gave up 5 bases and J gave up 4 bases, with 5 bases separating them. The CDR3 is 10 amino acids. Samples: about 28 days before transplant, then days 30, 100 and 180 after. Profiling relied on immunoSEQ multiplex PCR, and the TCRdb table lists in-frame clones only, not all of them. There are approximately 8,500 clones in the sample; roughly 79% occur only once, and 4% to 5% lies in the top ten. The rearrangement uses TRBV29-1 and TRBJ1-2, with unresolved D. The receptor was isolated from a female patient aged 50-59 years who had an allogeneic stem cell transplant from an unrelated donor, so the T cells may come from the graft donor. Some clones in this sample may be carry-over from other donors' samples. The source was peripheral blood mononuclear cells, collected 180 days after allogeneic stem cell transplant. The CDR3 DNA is TGCAGCGTTTACCGCTATGGCTACACCTTC. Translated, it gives CSVYRYGYTF.